These 28 T cell receptor beta chains were all obtained from the same sample, sequenced in a study of T cells in narcolepsy. Sequencing was performed with immunoSEQ multiplex PCR; in TCRdb, only in-frame clones are kept and a portion is missing. The sample comprises 25,000 to 35,000 clones, 80% to 85% of which are singletons, and approximately 0.66% rests with the top ten. Sequences were obtained from memory (CD45RA-) CD4+ T cells from blood. The receptor source for this set is a human donor in good health.

The rearrangement uses TRBV18 and TRBJ1-1, with D maybe TRBD1 (5 bases). In germline, CDR1 is KGHSH, CDR2 LQKENI. CDR3 size: 13 residues. V gave up 5 bases and J gave up 2 bases, with 9 bases separating them. The CDR3 DNA is TGTGCCAGCTCAATAGACAGTAACACTGAAGCTTTCTTT. Amino acids: CASSIDSNTEAFF.

In nucleotides, the CDR3 is TGTGCTAGTGGTTGGGCGGCGGGGGGCCCTAATCAGCCCCAGCATTTT. It specifies CASGWAAGGPNQPQHF. The chain uses TRBV12-5 and TRBJ1-5; perhaps TRBD1 as D (6 bases). The CDR3 is 16 residues long. Trimming removed 4 bases from V and 4 bases from J, with 17 bases in between. Germline V lookup: CDR1 LGHNT, CDR2 FRNRAP.

V is TRBV5-4 and J is TRBJ2-1, with D possibly TRBD1 on 5 matching bases. CDR3 length: 13 residues. The V gene's germline CDR1 is SGHNT and CDR2 YYREEE (reference sequence). V lost 0 bases and J lost 11, with 12 bases in between. CDR3 sequence: CASSLEGQSQQFF. In nucleotides, the CDR3 is TGTGCCAGCAGCTTGGAGGGGCAATCCCAGCAGTTCTTC. Full variable domain (missing parts from reference TRBV5-4 and TRBJ2-1): ETGVTQSPTHLIKTRGQQVTLRCSSQSGHNTVSWYQQALGQGPQFIFQYYREEENGRGNFPPRFSGLQFPNYSSELNVNALELDDSALYLCASSLEGQSQQFFGPGTRLTVL.

The rearrangement uses TRBV21-1 and TRBJ2-1. TRBV21-1 is reported as a pseudogene. CDR3 length equals 14 residues. The CDR3 DNA reads TGTGCCAGCAGCAAAGGGGCCTACCATGGGGGGCAGTTCTTC. Translating it yields CASSKGAYHGGQFF.

In this sample, this clone turned up a few times. V usage is TRBV19 and J usage is TRBJ1-1; D remains unclear. CDR1 and CDR2 (germline): LNHDA, SQIVND (reference sequence). V lost 9 bases and J lost 6, with 14 bases in between. The CDR3 has 12 amino acids. The CDR3 here is CASQDGHAEAFF. Written as DNA, the CDR3 is TGTGCCAGCCAGGACGGGCACGCTGAAGCTTTCTTT.

The J gene is TRBJ1-1, the V gene TRBV29-1, with a weak D call TRBD1 (5 bases). The CDR3 spans 15 residues. Trimming cost V 4 bases and J 0 bases, with 15 bases left between them. Germline-derived CDR1 and CDR2 are SQVTM and ANQGSEA. DNA for the CDR3: TGCAGCGTTGGGGGGTCGAGGGGACTGAACACTGAAGCTTTCTTT. It specifies CSVGGSRGLNTEAFF.

This chain uses TRBV28 with TRBJ1-2; D is unclear. V gave up 5 bases and J gave up 5 bases, with 12 bases separating them. This CDR3 is built from 13 residues. Germline CDR1 reads MDHEN; CDR2 reads SYDVKM. CDR3 residues: CASSRLTTYGYTF. In nucleotides, the CDR3 is TGTGCCAGCAGTCGTTTGACGACTTATGGCTACACCTTC.

The chain recombines TRBV28 with TRBJ1-5; D is ambiguous. CDR1 MDHEN and CDR2 SYDVKM come from the germline V gene. The V end was cut by 4 bases, the J end by 3 bases, with 10 bases between. The CDR3 extends over 14 amino acids. The CDR3 coding sequence is TGTGCCAGCAGTTCGGGAGAGCCCAATCAGCCCCAGCATTTT. It codes for CASSSGEPNQPQHF. The full variable domain, completed using reference TRBV28 and TRBJ1-5, is DVKVTQSSRYLVKRTGEKVFLECVQDMDHENMFWYRQDPGLGLRLIYFSYDVKMKEKGDIPEGYSVSREKKERFSLILESASTNQTSMYLCASSSGEPNQPQHFGDGTRLSIL.

The chain couples TRBV5-4 to TRBJ1-3; D is ambiguous. Trimming removed 3 bases at V and 0 bases at J, with 10 bases between. This CDR3 is built from 15 residues. CDR1 SGHNT and CDR2 YYREEE come from the germline V gene (reference sequence). Written as DNA, the CDR3 is TGTGCCAGCAGCTCCGCAGCTAACTCTGGAAACACCATATATTTT. The encoded protein is CASSSAANSGNTIYF.

This chain joins TRBV27 and TRBJ2-7; a weak D match, TRBD1 (5 bases). The CDR3 length is 14 residues. Trimming shortened V by 3 bases and J by 3 bases, and 12 bases separated the two germline ends. CDR1 is MNHEY, CDR2 SMNVEV, per germline (reference sequence). As DNA, the CDR3 is TGTGCCAGCAGTTTCCAGGGTATCGGCTACGAGCAGTACTTC. The encoded protein is CASSFQGIGYEQYF.

This chain uses TRBV30 with TRBJ2-6, with D perhaps matching TRBD2 (5 bases). The CDR3 is 15 amino acids. V shed 7 bases and J shed 0 bases, with 13 bases lying between them. Germline V gene sequence: CDR1 GTSNPN, CDR2 SVGIG (reference sequence). The CDR3 sequence is CALGGGSSGANVLTF. The DNA of the CDR3 is TGTGCCTTAGGCGGAGGCTCCTCTGGGGCCAACGTCCTGACTTTC.

The chain joins TRBV7-9 to TRBJ2-7, with 8 nucleotides matching TRBD2. J lost 6 bases, V lost 6 bases, and 7 bases had no gene match. Per germline, CDR1 SEHNR and CDR2 FQNEAQ (reference sequence). The CDR3 is 13 amino acids. CDR3 region: CASSQSGGGEQYV. CDR3 DNA: TGTGCCAGCAGTCAGAGCGGGGGCGGCGAGCAGTACGTC.

This clone is labeled as medium-sized (0.01 to 0.1%). The genes are TRBV18 and TRBJ1-3; 7 bases line up with TRBD1. The CDR3 covers 14 residues. CDR1 is KGHSH, CDR2 LQKENI, per germline. Trimming removed 4 bases from V and 3 bases from J; junction bases left unmatched: 3. CDR3 sequence: CASSLTGVGNTIYF. The CDR3 bases are TGTGCCAGCTCACTTACAGGGGTTGGAAACACCATATATTTT.

This rearrangement joins TRBV4-1 to TRBJ2-5; TRBD2 might be the D (6 bases). The CDR3 extends over 15 amino acids. V dropped 2 bases and J dropped 0 bases, with 10 bases sitting between them. Per the germline V gene, CDR1 is MGHRA and CDR2 is YSYEKL. CDR3 sequence: CASSQTGTYQETQYF. The CDR3 nucleotides read TGCGCCAGCAGCCAAACCGGGACTTACCAAGAGACCCAGTACTTC.

The chain couples TRBV11-3 to TRBJ2-3; TRBD1 aligns across 8 bases. CDR1 is SGHNT, CDR2 YENEEA, per germline. The ends lost 6 bases at V and 4 bases at J; junction bases unmatched: 3. The CDR3 has 13 amino acids. The CDR3 loop reads CASSLDRADTQYF. CDR3 bases: TGTGCCAGCAGTTTGGACAGGGCAGATACGCAGTATTTT. Variable domain in full (rest from reference TRBV11-3 and TRBJ2-3): EAGVVQSPRYKIIEKKQPVAFWCNPISGHNTLYWYLQNLGQGPELLIRYENEEAVDDSQLPKDRFSAERLKGVDSTLKIQPAELGDSAVYLCASSLDRADTQYFGPGTRLTVL.

The gene calls are TRBV19 and TRBJ2-5, with D possibly TRBD2 on 6 matching bases. Germline V gene sequence: CDR1 LNHDA, CDR2 SQIVND (reference sequence). The CDR3 totals 14 residues. Trimming removed 5 bases at V and 5 bases at J, with 15 bases between. Here the CDR3 DNA reads TGTGCCAGTAGTGGGTCGATCCGGGGGGAGACCCAGTACTTC. It is translated as CASSGSIRGETQYF.

This clone was seen just once. The chain uses TRBV5-1 and TRBJ2-5; 10 positions agree with TRBD2. Looked up from germline, CDR1 is SGHRS and CDR2 is YFSETQ. CDR3 size: 17 residues. V trimming: 4 bases; J trimming: 5 bases; junction bases outside the gene matches: 14. For the CDR3, the DNA is TGCGCCAGCAGCCCCATAGCGGGGGGTTCCTTCGGGGAGACCCAGTACTTC. It specifies CASSPIAGGSFGETQYF. The variable domain in full, with the rest retrieved from reference TRBV5-1 and TRBJ2-5, is KAGVTQTPRYLIKTRGQQVTLSCSPISGHRSVSWYQQTPGQGLQFLFEYFSETQRNKGNFPGRFSGRQFSNSRSEMNVSTLELGDSALYLCASSPIAGGSFGETQYFGPGTRLLVL.

CDR3 in amino acids: CASSQGPGGGLPGNTIYF. DNA for the CDR3: TGCGCCAGCAGCCAAGGCCCGGGCGGGGGGCTGCCTGGAAACACCATATATTTT. V gene TRBV4-1 combines with J gene TRBJ1-3, with a weak D call TRBD1 (6 bases). V was cut by 1 base and J by 2 bases, with 18 bases left in between. The CDR3 consists of 18 residues. The germline CDR1 and CDR2 sequences are MGHRA and YSYEKL.

V is TRBV20-1 and J is TRBJ2-5, with D uncertain. The germline gives CDR1 DFQATT, CDR2 SNEGSKA (reference sequence). Trimming pared 1 base from V and 4 bases from J, leaving 4 bases between. The CDR3 runs 11 residues. The CDR3 DNA reads as TGCAGTGCTAGAGGGGGAGAGACCCAGTACTTC. Its translation is CSARGGETQYF.

The genes are TRBV28 and TRBJ2-4; the D gene could be TRBD1 or TRBD2 (5 bases each). The V and J ends lost 6 bases and 6 bases respectively, with 12 bases between them. The CDR3 runs to 13 residues. Germline V gene sequence: CDR1 MDHEN, CDR2 SYDVKM. The CDR3 nucleotides read TGTGCCAGCAGGGGGACGAGCTTAAACATTCAGTACTTC. This encodes CASRGTSLNIQYF.

This clone was seen more than once but under ten times. This chain joins TRBV6-5 and TRBJ2-2; 9 bases align to TRBD2. The CDR3 extends over 14 amino acids. V was pared by 10 bases and J by 6 bases, with 9 bases of the junction left unmatched. Per the germline V gene, CDR1 is MNHEY and CDR2 is SVGAGI. This CDR3 is CATLGRGGPGELFF. The CDR3 coding sequence is TGTGCCACCCTGGGGCGGGGGGGCCCCGGGGAGCTGTTTTTT.

CDR3: CASSDNQGLITEAFF. In nucleotides, the CDR3 is TGTGCCAGCAGTGATAATCAGGGCTTAATCACTGAAGCTTTCTTT. The rearrangement uses TRBV6-1 and TRBJ1-1, with a possible D match to TRBD1 (5 bases). V was shortened by 3 bases and J by 4 bases, with 15 bases between the two germline ends. Germline CDR1 is MNHNS and CDR2 is SASEGT. This CDR3 is built from 15 residues.

The chain uses TRBV6-5 and TRBJ2-1; 7 bases line up with TRBD2. The CDR3 is 13 amino acids. Germline CDR1 reads MNHEY; CDR2 reads SVGAGI. The V segment lost 5 bases and the J segment 9 bases; nucleotides outside the gene matches: 7. In DNA form, the CDR3 reads TGTGCCAGCAGTCCGCGGGGGTTGGGTGAGCAGTTCTTC. The encoded protein is CASSPRGLGEQFF.

The chain uses TRBV7-9 and TRBJ1-1; 7 positions match TRBD1. In germline, CDR1 is SEHNR, CDR2 FQNEAQ (reference sequence). The J segment lost 7 bases and the V segment lost 2 bases, leaving 7 bases of the junction unmatched. The CDR3 has 14 residues. CDR3 in amino acids: CASSLPGTELEAFF. CDR3 bases: TGTGCCAGCAGCTTACCGGGGACAGAACTTGAAGCTTTCTTT.

The gene calls are TRBV11-2 and TRBJ2-7; the D gene is possibly TRBD2 (6 bases). Trimming left V 6 bases short and J 2 bases short, with 14 bases between. The length of the CDR3 is 14 residues. Germline loops: CDR1 SGHAT, CDR2 FQNNGV. In DNA form, the CDR3 reads TGTGCCAGCAGTACGGAGCGGGCGCCCTACGAGCAGTACGTC. This gives the protein CASSTERAPYEQYV.

The chain links TRBV19 to TRBJ1-5, with D tentatively TRBD1 (6 bases). Germline V gene lookup returns CDR1 LNHDA and CDR2 SQIVND (reference sequence). Trimming removed 7 bases from V and 6 bases from J, with 19 bases in between. This CDR3 is built from 15 residues. CDR3: CASTNSQGRGQPQHF. The CDR3 DNA reads as TGTGCCAGTACCAATTCGCAGGGGAGGGGTCAGCCCCAGCATTTT.

The rearrangement uses TRBV6-1 and TRBJ2-7; TRBD1 agrees at 10 bases. Germline-derived CDR1 and CDR2 are MNHNS and SASEGT. This CDR3 comprises 15 residues. J lost 0 bases, V lost 2 bases, and 1 base had no gene match. CDR3: CASSERTGGSYEQYV. CDR3 bases: TGTGCCAGCAGTGAACGGACAGGGGGCTCCTACGAGCAGTACGTC.

This clone has a handful of counts. The CDR3 bases are TGTGCCATCAGCAACGATCAGGGTCCTAATGAAAAACTGTTTTTT. It specifies CAISNDQGPNEKLFF. This chain uses TRBV10-3 with TRBJ1-4, with D tentatively TRBD1 (5 bases). V was cut by 6 bases and J by 3 bases, with 14 bases left in between. Germline V gives CDR1 ENHRY, CDR2 SYGVKD. The length of the CDR3 is 15 residues.